This T cell receptor (beta chain) was recovered during a study of human T cells and chemical hapten exposure. In TCRdb, the RACE reads were re-called with MiXCR into one record per CDR3 protein. The sample holds a few hundred thousand distinct CDR3 sequences, around 5.5% seen once. The CDR3 is made up of 16 amino acids. V was pared by 4 bases and J by 0 bases, with 13 bases between. CDR1 and CDR2 (germline): KGHSH, LQKENI. The time point was: pre-sensitization, week 0. Treatment specified: therapeutic diphenylcyclopropenone sensitization with weekly scalp DPC. The source of this sequence is a woman in her late teens or twenties with alopecia areata. Some clones in this sample may be carry-over from other donors' samples. The chain recombines TRBV18 with TRBJ2-1, with D unresolved. The source was whole blood, collected in connection with sensitization to the hapten diphenylcyclopropenone (DPC). The CDR3, as DNA: TGTGCCAGCTCACGAGACCTAACGGGCTCCTACAATGAGCAGTTCTTC. This encodes CASSRDLTGSYNEQFF. Looking up the rest from reference TRBV18 and TRBJ2-1 gives the full variable domain: NAGVMQNPRHLVRRRGQEARLRCSPMKGHSHVYWYRQLPEEGLKFMVYLQKENIIDESGMPKERFSAEFPKEGPSILRIQQVVRGDSAAYFCASSRDLTGSYNEQFFGPGTRLTVL.